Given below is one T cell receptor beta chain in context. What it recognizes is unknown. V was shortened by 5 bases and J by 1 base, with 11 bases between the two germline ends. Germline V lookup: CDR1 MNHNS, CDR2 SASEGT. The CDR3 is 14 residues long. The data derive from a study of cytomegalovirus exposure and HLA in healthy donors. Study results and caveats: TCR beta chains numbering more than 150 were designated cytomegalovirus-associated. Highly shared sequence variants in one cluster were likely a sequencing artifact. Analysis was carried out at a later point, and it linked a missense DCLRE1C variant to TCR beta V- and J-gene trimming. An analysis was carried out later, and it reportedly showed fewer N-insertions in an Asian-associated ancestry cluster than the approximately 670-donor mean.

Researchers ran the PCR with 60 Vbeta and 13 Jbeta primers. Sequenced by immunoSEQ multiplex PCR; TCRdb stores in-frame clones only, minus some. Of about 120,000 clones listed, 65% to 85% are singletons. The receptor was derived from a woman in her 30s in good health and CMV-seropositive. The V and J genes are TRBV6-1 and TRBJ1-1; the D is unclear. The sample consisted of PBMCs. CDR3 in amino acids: CASSTISGNTEAFF. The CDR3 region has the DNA TGTGCCAGCAGTACAATTTCAGGGAACACTGAAGCTTTCTTT.